The following is a T cell receptor (beta chain) sequence with its context. Antigen unknown. These data come from a study of CD8 T cells in ankylosing spondylitis. General study points: One TCR beta motif, made up of roughly eight highly homologous variants, appeared characteristic of ankylosing spondylitis blood. In the blood and synovial fluid of reactive arthritis, some motif variants had been previously reported.

The CDR3 contains 18 residues. Between the trimmed V and J ends, which lost 5 bases and 1 base, there was a span of 23 bases. CDR1 is SGHAT and CDR2 is FQDESV in the germline V gene (reference sequence). Each TCR beta library was made by quantitative 5'-RACE that incorporated molecular barcodes. In TCRdb, the 5' RACE reads were re-called with MiXCR into one record per CDR3 protein. Of 400,000 to 450,000 distinct CDR3 sequences in the sample, about 15% are singletons; the top ten hold approximately 1%. The clonotype originates from a male donor with ankylosing spondylitis. The sample comprised blood, either unsorted or a sorted T cell fraction (not recorded which). The chain is built from TRBV11-1 and TRBJ1-1; D remains unclear. The CDR3 DNA reads as TGTGCCAGCAGCCCGCGGGCCGAGTTCGTTCCCAAGAACACTGAAGCTTTCTTT. The encoded protein is CASSPRAEFVPKNTEAFF.